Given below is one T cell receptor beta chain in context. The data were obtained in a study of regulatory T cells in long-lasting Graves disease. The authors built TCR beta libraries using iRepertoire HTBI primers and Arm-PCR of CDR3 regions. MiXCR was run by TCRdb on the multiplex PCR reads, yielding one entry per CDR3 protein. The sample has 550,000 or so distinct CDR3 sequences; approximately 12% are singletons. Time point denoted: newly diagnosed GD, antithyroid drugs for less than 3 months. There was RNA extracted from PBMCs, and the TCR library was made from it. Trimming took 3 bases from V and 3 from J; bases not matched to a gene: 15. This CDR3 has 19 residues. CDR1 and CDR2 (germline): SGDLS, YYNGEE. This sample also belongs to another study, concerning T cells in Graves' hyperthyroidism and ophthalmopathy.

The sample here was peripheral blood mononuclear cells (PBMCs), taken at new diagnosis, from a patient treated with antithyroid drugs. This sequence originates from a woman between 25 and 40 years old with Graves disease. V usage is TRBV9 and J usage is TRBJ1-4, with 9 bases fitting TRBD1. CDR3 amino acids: CASSGGGTGGSAANEKLFF. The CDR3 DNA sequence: TGTGCCAGCAGCGGGGGTGGAACAGGGGGCTCCGCAGCTAATGAAAAACTGTTTTTT.